This TCR beta chain is drawn from a study of blood T cell repertoires in COVID-19. This clone has only one observation. Measured with immunoSEQ multiplex PCR; TCRdb has only the in-frame clones, and not every one. The profile shows some 120,000 clones, around nine tenths of them singletons. The CDR3 runs 16 residues. The germline V gene has CDR1 SQVTM and CDR2 ANQGSEA. V was shortened by 7 bases and J by 0 bases, with 21 bases between the two germline ends. The sequenced material came from peripheral blood. The TCR comes from a human donor with active COVID-19. The donor label of this sample is uncertain. This chain links TRBV29-1 with TRBJ1-2; weak D call: TRBD1 (6 bases). The CDR3 loop is CSAWGSIRGSNYGYTF. The CDR3, as DNA: TGCAGCGCGTGGGGATCAATCAGGGGTTCTAACTATGGCTACACCTTC.